This is a list of T cell receptor beta chains from one sample in a study of T-cell memory formation after mild COVID-19. TCRdb processed the 5' RACE reads anew with MiXCR; each CDR3 protein has one entry. Here the sample spans roughly 120,000 distinct CDR3 sequences, 22% being singletons. The material sequenced was PBMCs or a T cell subset sorted from them (not recorded which). All receptors derive from a man aged 18 to 30 who had mild COVID-19 (a few samples of this study predate the infection). Cell type and time point are not known. Each CDR3 is given with its conserved first and last residue. Clone size is given for some rows only: seen once, a few or many times, or a class if the clone is expanded.

TRBV5-1,18,few,TRBJ1-1,CASTQFGTASLRRTEAFF
TRBV4-3,15,-,TRBJ2-7,CASSQGDHSAYEQYF
TRBV7-2,13,many,TRBJ2-5,CASSLQTGETQYF
TRBV6-2/TRBV6-3,15,-,TRBJ2-3,CASTPRVTSTDTQYF
TRBV7-9,15,many,TRBJ2-7,CASSLASAGPYEQYF
TRBV11-2,14,-,TRBJ2-1,CASNQEASFNEQFF
TRBV10-3,16,few,TRBJ2-2,CAISGNLDGNTGELFF
TRBV7-2,13,few,TRBJ2-3,CASSPSRPDTQYF
TRBV5-4,13,-,TRBJ2-5,CASSLRGKETQYF
TRBV21-1,10,-,TRBJ1-5,CASDNQPQHF
TRBV6-5,15,few,TRBJ1-4,CASSYEPRGREKLFF
TRBV2,14,few,TRBJ2-1,CASRLGQGRDEQFF
TRBV4-3,15,-,TRBJ2-5,CASSPGATGRETQYF
TRBV20-1,13,few,TRBJ2-5,CSARAPSSETQYF
TRBV12-3/TRBV12-4,16,once,TRBJ2-3,CASSRVPGQVTDTKYF
TRBV12-3/TRBV12-4,14,few,TRBJ1-4,CASRTRGRDEKLFF